The 15 T cell receptor delta chains reported below all come from one sample, sequenced in a study of Vδ1+ human thymocytes. Study-level findings and limits: In the thymus, TRG and TRD repertoires looked highly polyclonal with Gaussian CDR3 lengths.

Extracted RNA was reverse transcribed into cDNA. The CDR3 regions were amplified by multiplex PCR from V-gene primers to a constant-region primer. TCRdb reprocessed the multiplex PCR reads using CATT. The sample has about 25,000 delta-chain clones; less than 30% are singletons. What these receptors recognize is not known. Sequenced sample: Vdelta1+ gamma-delta thymocytes from the thymus. Subset meaning: FACS-sorted CD3+ TCRalphabeta- TCRVdelta1+ TCRVdelta2- thymocytes. These receptors were collected from a boy in the first two years of life who had congenital heart surgery.

As to this clone: A read error is possible here, since a much larger clone lies one base away. V gene TRDV1 combines with J gene TRDJ1, with TRDD3 matching over 11 bases. The germline gives CDR1 TSWWSYY, CDR2 QGS. CDR3 size: 17 residues. The V gene end was trimmed by 5 bases and the J gene end by 2 bases; junction bases not matched to a gene: 10. This CDR3 is CALGRWVLGDKTDKLIF. The CDR3 DNA is TGTGCTCTTGGGAGGTGGGTACTGGGGGATAAAACCGATAAACTCATCTTT.

The chain employs TRDV1 and TRDJ1, with TRDD3 matching over 7 bases. Germline assignment: CDR1 TSWWSYY and CDR2 QGS. Unmatched junction bases numbered 18, after V lost 1 base and J lost 1 base. This CDR3 has 20 residues. The CDR3 loop is CALGEHPFGGPWLCTDKLIF. For the CDR3, the DNA is TGTGCTCTTGGGGAACACCCTTTTGGGGGACCATGGTTGTGCACCGATAAACTCATCTTT.

Regarding this clone: A much bigger clone sits one base away, suggesting this may be a read error. Other DNA sequences in the sample encode the same CDR3. The V gene is TRDV2, the J gene TRDJ1; D gene unclear. The germline gives CDR1 GEAIGNYY, CDR2 EKD. CDR3 size: 13 residues. The V and J ends lost 7 bases and 2 bases respectively, with 13 bases between them. The CDR3 DNA reads TGTGCCTGCGTACGTGTGAGAACCGATAAACTCATCTTT. Translated, it gives CACVRVRTDKLIF.

This clone was counted a few times. V is TRDV1 and J is TRDJ1; TRDD3 aligns across 12 bases. Looked up from germline, CDR1 is TSWWSYY and CDR2 is QGS. CDR3 length equals 21 residues. With V trimmed by 0 bases and J by 0 bases, 14 bases remained unmatched. CDR3 amino acids: CALGELRILDWGILNTDKLIF. In DNA form, the CDR3 reads TGTGCTCTTGGGGAACTGAGGATTCTCGACTGGGGGATACTCAACACCGATAAACTCATCTTT.

The chain joins TRDV1 to TRDJ1, with 13 bases aligning to TRDD3. The CDR3 is 26 residues long. The V gene end was trimmed by 0 bases and the J gene end by 2 bases; junction bases not matched to a gene: 30. Germline CDR1 is TSWWSYY and CDR2 is QGS. CDR3: CALGELVEVAELLGDTRSVGTDKLIF. CDR3 in DNA: TGTGCTCTTGGGGAACTAGTTGAAGTCGCGGAGCTACTGGGGGATACGCGCTCTGTGGGGACCGATAAACTCATCTTT.

This clone has more than one count but fewer than ten. A much larger clone lies a single base off, so this may be a read error. The gene calls are TRDV1 and TRDJ1, with 10 bases aligning to TRDD3. The CDR3 has 16 amino acids. Germline V gives CDR1 TSWWSYY, CDR2 QGS. The ends lost 6 bases at V and 5 bases at J; junction bases unmatched: 12. The CDR3 sequence is CALGLYGWGIRDKLIF. CDR3 coding DNA: TGTGCTCTTGGCCTCTACGGCTGGGGGATAAGGGATAAACTCATCTTT.

The table lists this clone with a few counts. Other DNA sequences in the same sample also yield this CDR3. The chain has TRDV1 and TRDJ1; D possibly corresponds to TRDD3 (5 bases). Trimming removed 4 bases from V and 0 bases from J, with 30 bases in between. Germline assignment: CDR1 TSWWSYY and CDR2 QGS. The CDR3 has 21 residues. In DNA form, the CDR3 reads TGTGCTCTTGGGGGAGCAGGGGAGGCGAGGTACTGGCTCTTCAACACCGATAAACTCATCTTT. This gives the protein CALGGAGEARYWLFNTDKLIF.

V and J are TRDV1 and TRDJ1, with a possible D match to TRDD3 (5 bases). CDR1 and CDR2 (germline): TSWWSYY, QGS. The CDR3 totals 16 residues. Trimming stripped 2 bases from V and 1 base from J, with 14 bases between. The DNA for the CDR3 is TGTGCTCTTGGGGAAAACACATACGGCTCCACCGATAAACTCATCTTT. Translated: CALGENTYGSTDKLIF.

The chain is built from TRDV1 and TRDJ1, with D perhaps matching TRDD3 (5 bases). Germline CDR1 is TSWWSYY and CDR2 is QGS. V was trimmed by 0 bases and J by 0 bases, leaving 23 bases between them. The CDR3 is 20 residues long. CDR3 sequence (DNA): TGTGCTCTTGGGGAACTCTGGCTACGCCCGGGGAAAACGTACACCGATAAACTCATCTTT. As protein: CALGELWLRPGKTYTDKLIF.

The table lists this clone with a few counts. This CDR3 is also generated by other DNA sequences in the sample. The rearrangement links TRDV1 to TRDJ1, with 13 bases identical to TRDD3. Losses at the gene ends were 1 base for V and 2 bases for J; bases not matched to a gene: 16. This CDR3 region has 21 residues. In germline, CDR1 is TSWWSYY, CDR2 QGS. CDR3: CALGERPPAYWGIRWTDKLIF. The DNA of the CDR3 is TGTGCTCTTGGGGAACGACCCCCCGCGTACTGGGGGATACGCTGGACCGATAAACTCATCTTT.

Of note for this clone: The same CDR3 can be traced to other DNA sequences in this sample. This sequence joins TRDV1 and TRDJ1; 10 bases align to TRDD3. V lost 6 bases to trimming and J lost 0 bases; unmatched junction nucleotides: 37. The CDR3 has 26 amino acids. Germline CDR1 reads TSWWSYY; CDR2 reads QGS. In DNA form, the CDR3 reads TGTGCTCTTGGAGTAATAAACCCCCCACGTCGGAGTACTGGGGGATCTAACAGGCGGTACACCGATAAACTCATCTTT. This sequence encodes CALGVINPPRRSTGGSNRRYTDKLIF.

This clone was seen more than once but under ten times. This chain links TRDV1 with TRDJ1; possible D gene TRDD3, 5 bases. The germline gives CDR1 TSWWSYY, CDR2 QGS. V shed 0 bases and J shed 3 bases, with 20 bases lying between them. This CDR3 spans 18 amino acids. The CDR3 is CALGELQPVGDPPDKLIF. As DNA, the CDR3 is TGTGCTCTTGGGGAACTACAGCCCGTTGGGGACCCTCCCGATAAACTCATCTTT.

By share, this clone ranks as medium-sized (0.01 to 0.1%). This chain links TRDV1 with TRDJ1; D gene ambiguous. This CDR3 is built from 15 residues. Germline V gene data show CDR1 as TSWWSYY and CDR2 as QGS. With 2 bases removed from V and 4 bases from J, the gap between germline ends came to 14 bases. The CDR3 is CALGENPPKVDKLIF. The CDR3 DNA follows: TGTGCTCTTGGGGAAAATCCCCCTAAGGTCGATAAACTCATCTTT.

This clone is categorized as medium-sized. The chain has TRDV1 and TRDJ1; the D is unclear. V lost 0 bases to trimming and J lost 0 bases, with 8 bases between them. The CDR3 is made up of 15 amino acids. Germline assignment: CDR1 TSWWSYY and CDR2 QGS. For the CDR3, the DNA is TGTGCTCTTGGGGAACTCGACTTACACACCGATAAACTCATCTTT. It codes for CALGELDLHTDKLIF.

This clone was counted at least ten times. The chain links TRDV1 to TRDJ1, with TRDD3 matching over 11 bases. The V segment lost 6 bases and the J segment 4 bases; nucleotides outside the gene matches: 31. Germline-derived CDR1 and CDR2 are TSWWSYY and QGS. The CDR3 loop spans 23 amino acids. The CDR3 protein is CALGSEYILPTVLGDTGGDKLIF. Here the CDR3 DNA reads TGTGCTCTTGGATCGGAGTACATCCTTCCTACGGTGTTGGGGGATACGGGGGGCGATAAACTCATCTTT.